The 27 T cell receptor beta chains presented below share a single source sample, sequenced in a study of human T cells and chemical hapten exposure. TCRdb recomputed calls from the RACE reads with MiXCR, one row per CDR3 protein. This table has more than 65,000 distinct CDR3 sequences, about 6.8% appearing once. The time point: patch test 1, 2 weeks after DPC sensitization. Treatment meaning: therapeutic diphenylcyclopropenone sensitization with weekly scalp DPC. The sample consisted of whole blood, taken in connection with sensitization to the hapten diphenylcyclopropenone (DPC). These receptors all stem from a woman aged 25 to 39 with alopecia areata. Some clones in this sample may be carry-over from other donors' samples.

In this sample, this clonotype turned up many times. The chain recombines TRBV5-5 with TRBJ1-2; D possibly corresponds to TRBD1 (6 bases). CDR1 and CDR2 (germline): SGHKS, YYEKEE (reference sequence). CDR3 length equals 17 residues. V was trimmed by 5 bases and J by 0 bases, leaving 20 bases between them. The CDR3 reads CASRTPTGWGANYGYTF. The CDR3 DNA sequence: TGTGCCAGCAGAACACCGACAGGCTGGGGGGCTAACTATGGCTACACCTTC.

This clonotype has at least ten counts. CDR3 nucleotides: TGTGCCTGGAGTGTACACCGCCGGCTGGAGGACACTGAAGCTTTCTTT. It yields the protein CAWSVHRRLEDTEAFF. The V gene is TRBV30, the J gene TRBJ1-1; D remains unclear. Deletions cut 0 bases from V and 3 bases from J, with 17 bases between. Germline CDR1 and CDR2: GTSNPN and SVGIG (reference sequence). The CDR3 contains 16 residues.

This clonotype was seen only a few times. The gene calls are TRBV5-4 and TRBJ2-7; the D call may be TRBD1 or TRBD2 (5 bases each). Per germline, CDR1 SGHNT and CDR2 YYREEE (reference sequence). Deletions cut 4 bases from V and 2 bases from J, with 16 bases between. The CDR3 totals 15 residues. CDR3 region: CASSPPGASAYEQYF. DNA of the CDR3: TGTGCCAGCAGCCCGCCCGGGGCATCCGCCTACGAGCAGTACTTC. Full variable domain (rest looked up from reference TRBV5-4 and TRBJ2-7): ETGVTQSPTHLIKTRGQQVTLRCSSQSGHNTVSWYQQALGQGPQFIFQYYREEENGRGNFPPRFSGLQFPNYSSELNVNALELDDSALYLCASSPPGASAYEQYFGPGTRLTVT.

This clonotype came up a few times. The CDR3 region is CAIWGKLFF. The CDR3 nucleotides read TGTGCCATCTGGGGAAAACTGTTTTTT. The gene calls are TRBV10-3 and TRBJ1-4; D remains ambiguous. Trimming took 8 bases from V and 10 from J, leaving 5 bases between them. CDR1 and CDR2 from the germline V gene are ENHRY and SYGVKD. The CDR3 consists of 9 residues.

V is TRBV27 and J is TRBJ1-6, with D hard to call. V lost 2 bases and J lost 7, with 12 bases in between. The CDR3 is 15 residues long. Germline-derived CDR1 and CDR2 are MNHEY and SMNVEV (reference sequence). The CDR3 sequence is CASSLGAGLNSPLHF. The CDR3 DNA sequence: TGTGCCAGCAGTTTAGGTGCGGGATTGAATTCACCCCTCCACTTT.

This clonotype has a count of ten or more. The V and J genes are TRBV6-1 and TRBJ2-5; a possible D gene is TRBD2 (5 bases). The CDR3 contains 13 residues. The V and J ends lost 8 bases and 1 base respectively, with 11 bases between them. CDR1 is MNHNS, CDR2 SASEGT, per germline. CDR3 protein: CASSGNLQETQYF. Here the CDR3 DNA reads TGTGCCAGCTCCGGGAATCTCCAAGAGACCCAGTACTTC.

This chain's CDR3 is CASSLSQGGTPADTQYF. The DNA for the CDR3 is TGTGCCAGCAGTTTATCCCAAGGCGGGACTCCCGCAGATACGCAGTATTTT. This sequence joins TRBV27 and TRBJ2-3; tentatively, D is TRBD2 (6 bases). CDR3 length: 17 residues. V was trimmed by 0 bases and J by 4 bases, leaving 17 bases between them. CDR1 and CDR2 (germline): MNHEY, SMNVEV (reference sequence).

This chain uses TRBV3-1 with TRBJ2-2; the match to TRBD1 covers 9 bases. V lost 4 bases to trimming and J lost 7 bases; unmatched junction nucleotides: 10. The germline CDR1 and CDR2 sequences are LGHDT and YNNKEL (reference sequence). CDR3 size: 16 residues. The CDR3 sequence is CASSPSQQGAGGELFF. The CDR3, as DNA: TGTGCCAGCAGCCCTTCACAACAGGGGGCGGGCGGGGAGCTGTTTTTT. Supplemented by reference TRBV3-1 and TRBJ2-2, the full variable domain reads DTAVSQTPKYLVTQMGNDKSIKCEQNLGHDTMYWYKQDSKKFLKIMFSYNNKELIINETVPNRFSPKSPDKAHLNLHINSLELGDSAVYFCASSPSQQGAGGELFFGEGSRLTVL.

This clonotype was observed at least ten times. This rearrangement joins TRBV14 to TRBJ1-1; 8 positions match TRBD1. Germline V CDR1 and CDR2: SGHDN, FVKESK. The CDR3 consists of 13 residues. V was pared by 4 bases and J by 6 bases, with 4 bases of the junction left unmatched. The chain's CDR3 is CASSRQGSAEAFF. The CDR3 region has the DNA TGTGCCAGCAGCCGACAGGGGAGCGCTGAAGCTTTCTTT.

This clonotype was seen a few times. V is TRBV11-1 and J is TRBJ1-4; D is unresolved. V was shortened by 5 bases and J by 3 bases, with 7 bases between the two germline ends. Germline loops: CDR1 SGHAT, CDR2 FQDESV (reference sequence). This CDR3 region has 13 residues. As DNA, the CDR3 is TGTGCCAGCAGCCGTGGGGCTAATGAAAAACTGTTTTTT. As protein: CASSRGANEKLFF.

CDR3 in amino acids: CASSEQGSSYEQYF. CDR3 sequence (DNA): TGCGCCAGCAGCGAACAGGGGAGCTCCTACGAGCAGTACTTC. The chain has TRBV5-1 and TRBJ2-7, with 7 bases that match TRBD1. CDR1 is SGHRS, CDR2 YFSETQ, per germline. The CDR3 length is 14 residues. V trimming: 4 bases; J trimming: 0 bases; junction bases outside the gene matches: 4.

About this clonotype itself: A much more abundant neighbour one base away suggests this may be a read error. Here the CDR3 reads CASRSSGGVETQYF. The CDR3 DNA sequence: TGTGCCAGCAGGTCTAGCGGGGGGGTAGAGACCCAGTACTTC. This chain joins TRBV27 and TRBJ2-5, with 12 bases identical to TRBD2. V lost 6 bases to trimming and J lost 4 bases; unmatched junction nucleotides: 3. This CDR3 contains 14 residues. Germline CDR1 and CDR2: MNHEY and SMNVEV (reference sequence).

This clonotype has a handful of counts. The gene calls are TRBV7-9 and TRBJ1-6; tentative D call: TRBD1 (5 bases). There are 15 residues in the CDR3. Germline values: CDR1 SEHNR, CDR2 FQNEAQ (reference sequence). The germline V and J ends were trimmed by 4 bases and 12 bases, with 19 bases remaining between them. The CDR3 spells CASSSETGRGLPLHF. The CDR3, as DNA: TGTGCCAGCAGCTCAGAAACAGGCCGGGGTTTACCCCTCCACTTT.

This clonotype is a singleton in its sample. The J gene is TRBJ2-1, the V gene TRBV29-1; the match to TRBD2 covers 9 bases. V lost 1 base and J lost 6; bases outside the gene matches: 7. CDR3 length: 15 residues. Germline CDR1 reads SQVTM; CDR2 reads ANQGSEA. CDR3 sequence: CSVEGVAGEPNEQFF. As DNA, the CDR3 is TGCAGCGTTGAAGGTGTAGCGGGGGAACCCAATGAGCAGTTCTTC.

This sequence joins TRBV2 and TRBJ1-5; weak D call: TRBD1 (5 bases). V was cut by 3 bases and J by 7 bases, with 22 bases left in between. The CDR3 sequence is 17 residues long. Germline V gene sequence: CDR1 SNHLY, CDR2 FYNNEI. The CDR3 DNA is TGTGCCAGCAGTGATTTGGGGACCTTTCCGCCCGGGCAGCCCCAGCATTTT. Its protein product is CASSDLGTFPPGQPQHF.

The table lists this clonotype with many counts. This chain connects TRBV29-1 to TRBJ1-2; the D is unclear. This CDR3 contains 13 residues. Germline assignment: CDR1 SQVTM and CDR2 ANQGSEA. With 0 bases removed from V and 7 bases from J, the gap between germline ends came to 12 bases. The CDR3 reads CSVEENWRSGYTF. For the CDR3, the DNA is TGCAGCGTTGAAGAAAACTGGAGGTCTGGCTACACCTTC.

This rearrangement joins TRBV2 to TRBJ1-3, with unresolved D. Germline lookup yields CDR1 SNHLY and CDR2 FYNNEI. The CDR3 has 14 amino acids. The V gene lost 5 bases and the J gene lost 0 bases, with 8 bases spanning the gap. The CDR3, as DNA: TGTGCCAGCAGTCGGAGGGACTCTGGAAACACCATATATTTT. This gives the protein CASSRRDSGNTIYF. Looking up the rest from reference TRBV2 and TRBJ1-3 gives the full variable domain: EPEVTQTPSHQVTQMGQEVILRCVPISNHLYFYWYRQILGQKVEFLVSFYNNEISEKSEIFDDQFSVERPDGSNFTLKIRSTKLEDSAMYFCASSRRDSGNTIYFGEGSWLTVV.

This clonotype was seen more than once but under ten times. The rearrangement joins TRBV6-2 or TRBV6-3 to TRBJ2-3; D is unclear. The germline gives CDR1 MNHEY, CDR2 SVGEGT. This CDR3 is built from 14 residues. V was pared by 2 bases and J by 1 base, with 7 bases between. CDR3 DNA: TGTGCCAGCAGTTACCACAGACGCACAGATACGCAGTATTTT. Residues: CASSYHRRTDTQYF.

The rearrangement joins TRBV7-9 to TRBJ1-3, with 9 bases identical to TRBD1. The V and J ends lost 5 bases and 4 bases, in that order; junction bases with no gene match: 12. Germline V gives CDR1 SEHNR, CDR2 FQNEAQ (reference sequence). This CDR3 spans 17 amino acids. The CDR3 sequence: CASSAVHRGLAGNTIYF. CDR3 in DNA: TGTGCCAGCAGCGCAGTACACAGGGGGCTTGCCGGAAACACCATATATTTT.

This clonotype was detected ten times or more. The chain has TRBV5-1 and TRBJ2-3; no reliable D call. Germline lookup yields CDR1 SGHRS and CDR2 YFSETQ. The CDR3 has 16 residues. V was pared by 0 bases and J by 0 bases, with 11 bases between. The chain's CDR3 is CASSLGIGLSTDTQYF. The CDR3 DNA is TGCGCCAGCAGCTTGGGGATTGGGTTGAGCACAGATACGCAGTATTTT.

This clonotype occurred many times. This chain links TRBV15 with TRBJ1-3; D not certain. CDR1 is LNHNV and CDR2 is YYDKDF in the germline V gene (reference sequence). This CDR3 is 13 amino acids long. V was cut by 0 bases and J by 8 bases, with 8 bases left in between. Written as DNA, the CDR3 is TGTGCCACCAGCAGAGATAATTACGACACCATATATTTT. Residues: CATSRDNYDTIYF. Together with reference TRBV15 and TRBJ1-3, the CDR3 gives the full variable domain: DAMVIQNPRYQVTQFGKPVTLSCSQTLNHNVMYWYQQKSSQAPKLLFHYYDKDFNNEADTPDNFQSRRPNTSFCFLDIRSPGLGDTAMYLCATSRDNYDTIYFGEGSWLTVV.

This clonotype was picked up many times. The genes are TRBV29-1 and TRBJ1-2; TRBD1 is a possible D gene (6 bases). In germline, CDR1 is SQVTM, CDR2 ANQGSEA. The CDR3 contains 14 residues. Trimming removed 6 bases at V and 2 bases at J, with 16 bases between. The CDR3 sequence is CSVMRQDWNYGYTF. DNA of the CDR3: TGCAGCGTGATGAGACAGGATTGGAACTATGGCTACACCTTC.

Many counts were recorded for this clonotype. The CDR3, as DNA: TGTGCCAGCAGCTGGACTAGCGGGGGCCCAGATACGCAGTATTTT. Encoded protein: CASSWTSGGPDTQYF. The chain is built from TRBV7-2 and TRBJ2-3; 13 nucleotides align to TRBD2. The CDR3 is made up of 15 amino acids. Per germline, CDR1 SGHTA and CDR2 FQGNSA. Trimming at V came to 4 bases and at J to 4 bases, leaving 2 bases not matched to a gene.

This clonotype was seen more than once but under ten times. This chain uses TRBV5-1 with TRBJ2-5; 8 nucleotides agree with TRBD2. Germline CDR1 SGHRS, CDR2 YFSETQ. There are 15 residues in the CDR3. With 4 bases clipped from V and 4 bases from J, the junction kept 9 bases outside the gene matches. CDR3 loop: CASSRTTSGAETQYF. CDR3 nucleotide sequence: TGCGCCAGCAGCCGGACCACTAGCGGAGCAGAGACCCAGTACTTC.

The chain couples TRBV20-1 to TRBJ2-6, with D perhaps matching TRBD1 (5 bases). The CDR3 length is 15 residues. In germline, CDR1 is DFQATT, CDR2 SNEGSKA (reference sequence). Trimming left V 3 bases short and J 0 bases short, with 9 bases between. As DNA, the CDR3 is TGCAGTGCTAGTGCAGGGAACTCTGGGGCCAACGTCCTGACTTTC. It is translated as CSASAGNSGANVLTF.

The V gene is TRBV24-1, the J gene TRBJ2-2; 11 nucleotides align to TRBD1. The CDR3 covers 16 residues. Germline lookup yields CDR1 KGHDR and CDR2 SFDVKD. After removal of 3 bases from V and 3 bases from J, the junction contained 2 bases not matched to a gene. The CDR3 here is CATSDPGQGDTGELFF. The CDR3 bases are TGTGCCACCAGTGATCCGGGACAGGGGGACACCGGGGAGCTGTTTTTT.

The rearrangement links TRBV7-2 to TRBJ1-5; D uncertain. Trimming cost V 2 bases and J 3 bases, with 17 bases left between them. CDR3 length: 17 residues. Germline V CDR1 and CDR2: SGHTA, FQGNSA. The CDR3, as DNA: TGTGCCAGCAGCTTAAATCAATTGGGGAATGACAATCAGCCCCAGCATTTT. Translating gives CASSLNQLGNDNQPQHF.